A selection of T cell receptor beta chains follows, all from one sample in a study of beta chain features in type 1 diabetes. Using immunoSEQ multiplex PCR, the repertoire was profiled, and TCRdb retains in-frame clones only, with some absent. The sample carries some 330,000 clones, 8% to 13% recorded once. Sequencing was performed on naive CD4+ T cells from blood. These receptor sequences come from a woman in her twenties or thirties in good health. Each CDR3 is given with its conserved first and last residue. D genes are given only for firm matches. Where a row states a size, it is once, few, many or the class of an expanded clone; other rows omit it.

V gene,J gene,clone size,D gene,CDR3 DNA,CDR3 protein
TRBV18,TRBJ2-5,few,TRBD2,TGTGCCAGCTCACCGCGCGGACTAGCGGGAGTTCAAGAGACCCAGTACTTC,CASSPRGLAGVQETQYF
TRBV5-4,TRBJ1-2,-,TRBD1,TGTGCCAGCAGCTTGGCCTTCGGGGCAGGGGGCAATGGCTACACCTTC,CASSLAFGAGGNGYTF
TRBV7-9,TRBJ1-2,-,TRBD1,TGTGCCAGCAGCCCCGGGACAGGCCGTTCTAACTATGGCTACACCTTC,CASSPGTGRSNYGYTF
TRBV18,TRBJ2-7,-,TRBD1,TGTGCCAGCTCAGTAACGGGACAGGGCCCCTCCTACGAGCAGTACTTC,CASSVTGQGPSYEQYF
TRBV19,TRBJ2-1,few,TRBD1,TGTGCCAGTAGTATACAGGGGGTCAAATGGGGCAATGAGCAGTTCTTC,CASSIQGVKWGNEQFF
TRBV7-9,TRBJ2-3,-,-,TGTGCCAGCAGCTTAGCAGTAGGGCTAGCGGATACGCAGTATTTT,CASSLAVGLADTQYF
TRBV7-3,TRBJ1-1,few,TRBD1,TGTGCCAGCAGCCCAGGGGGAACTGAAGCTTTCTTT,CASSPGGTEAFF
TRBV7-9,TRBJ2-7,-,TRBD1,TGTGCCACCAAACGGGGACAGGACTACGAGCAGTACTTC,CATKRGQDYEQYF
TRBV11-3,TRBJ2-2,-,TRBD2,TGTGCCAGCAGCCCCGCGAGAGATAGCGGGAGTGGCGGGGAGCTGTTTTTT,CASSPARDSGSGGELFF
TRBV5-1,TRBJ2-7,few,TRBD2,TGCGCCAGCAGCTTGGCTAGCGGGAGTCTCGAGCAGTACTTC,CASSLASGSLEQYF
TRBV19,TRBJ2-5,few,TRBD2,TGTGCCAGTACCGCCCAGAGCGGGAGCTTAAAGACCCAGTACTTC,CASTAQSGSLKTQYF
TRBV7-2,TRBJ2-1,-,-,TGTGCCAGCAGCTCAGGAGGGCCAATCGAGTCCTACAATGAGCAGTTCTTC,CASSSGGPIESYNEQFF
TRBV28,TRBJ2-3,few,TRBD2,TGTGCCAGCACCACCCCCGGGGGACTAGGGCCAGATACGCAGTATTTT,CASTTPGGLGPDTQYF
TRBV29-1,TRBJ1-1,-,TRBD1,TGCAGCGTCTCGACAGGGGGCCGGGGGGCTTTCTTT,CSVSTGGRGAFF
TRBV15,TRBJ1-4,-,TRBD1,TGTGCCACCAGAAGAACAGGGGTCAGGGAAAAACTGTTTTTT,CATRRTGVREKLFF
TRBV29-1,TRBJ2-1,few,-,TGCAGCGTTGAAGGAGCGAGGTCCGTCTACAATGAGCAGTTCTTC,CSVEGARSVYNEQFF
TRBV2,TRBJ2-7,few,-,TGTGCCAGCAGTGAACAGGGATACGAGCAGTACTTC,CASSEQGYEQYF
TRBV18,TRBJ2-4,few,-,TGTGCCAGCTCACCACCCGCGCAGGGCATTCAGTACTTC,CASSPPAQGIQYF
TRBV7-2,TRBJ2-1,-,TRBD2,TGTGCCAGCAGCTTTACTAGCGGGAGTGGCAATGAGCAGTTCTTC,CASSFTSGSGNEQFF
TRBV4-3,TRBJ2-5,few,-,TGCGCCAGCAGCCAAGAGACAGCCCTTCGGGAGCAGTACTTC,CASSQETALREQYF
TRBV12-5,TRBJ2-1,-,TRBD2,TGTGCTAGTGGTTTAGGGGTAGCGGGAGGCCACGACAATGAGCAGTTCTTC,CASGLGVAGGHDNEQFF
TRBV14,TRBJ2-3,few,TRBD2,TGTGCCAGCAGCCAAGCACCGACGACTAGCGGGCCCACAGATACGCAGTATTTT,CASSQAPTTSGPTDTQYF
TRBV18,TRBJ2-3,-,TRBD2,TGTGCCAGCCGGACTAGCGCTAGCACAGATACGCAGTATTTT,CASRTSASTDTQYF
TRBV28,TRBJ2-7,few,TRBD1,TGTGCCAGCAGTTATTTTGGGACAGGGATGAACGAGCAGTACTTC,CASSYFGTGMNEQYF
TRBV18,TRBJ2-7,-,TRBD2,TGTGCCAGCTCACCCGCCGGGACTAGCATAGAGTACGAGCAGTACTTC,CASSPAGTSIEYEQYF
TRBV6-5,TRBJ1-2,-,-,TGTGCCAGCGCAAGTTCGGTTGGCTACACCTTC,CASASSVGYTF
TRBV5-4,TRBJ1-1,few,-,TGTGCCAGCAGCTTGGTAGGGGCGCTTAGCACTGAAGCTTTCTTT,CASSLVGALSTEAFF
TRBV7-2,TRBJ2-3,-,-,TGTGCCAGCAGCCCGTCCTTGACAGATACGCAGTATTTT,CASSPSLTDTQYF
TRBV29-1,TRBJ2-5,-,-,TGCAGCGCTGTGACTAGCCAAGAGACCCAGTACTTC,CSAVTSQETQYF
TRBV15,TRBJ1-1,-,-,TGTGCCACCAGCAGAGTTCAGGGAAACACTGAAGCTTTCTTT,CATSRVQGNTEAFF
TRBV7-8,TRBJ1-2,few,TRBD1,TGTGCCAGCACGTCGGACAGGGTCAATAACTATGGCTACACCTTC,CASTSDRVNNYGYTF
TRBV29-1,TRBJ2-3,many,TRBD1,TGCAGCGTTGAAGTTCAGGGGGCAGATACGCAGTATTTT,CSVEVQGADTQYF
TRBV4-3,TRBJ1-5,-,-,TGCGCCAGCAGCCTAACCTGGCGGGGTAGGGGCAATCAGCCCCAGCATTTT,CASSLTWRGRGNQPQHF
TRBV9,TRBJ2-3,-,-,TGTGCCAGCAGCGTCGGCGGGAGCACAGATACGCAGTATTTT,CASSVGGSTDTQYF
TRBV5-4,TRBJ2-7,few,-,TGTGCCAGCACCTGGGGTAGGGAGAGCTACGAGCAGTACTTC,CASTWGRESYEQYF